The 26 T cell receptor beta chains below all came from one sample that was sequenced in a study of T cell repertoires in cytomegalovirus infection. These TCRs' antigens remain unknown. One entry per CDR3 protein results from TCRdb running MiXCR on the reads. Of 370,000 or so distinct CDR3 sequences listed, nearly 35% are singletons. Sequenced here: cultured PBMCs, sampled from culture after CMV antigen stimulation. The origin of the receptors is a human donor in good health (CMV status not recorded). Some clones in this sample may be carry-over from other donors' samples.

The rearrangement joins TRBV19 to TRBJ1-2; tentative D call: TRBD1 (5 bases). CDR1 and CDR2 from the germline V gene are LNHDA and SQIVND (reference sequence). V gave up 6 bases and J gave up 4 bases, with 15 bases separating them. The CDR3 has 14 residues. Here the CDR3 DNA reads TGTGCCAGTAGGAGTCGGGACGCGAGCTATGGCTACACCTTC. This encodes CASRSRDASYGYTF.

V usage is TRBV12-3 or TRBV12-4 and J usage is TRBJ2-1, with 9 nucleotides matching TRBD2. V was pared by 3 bases and J by 9 bases, with 9 bases of the junction left unmatched. CDR3 size: 15 residues. The CDR3 region is CASSFLLAGRGEQFF. In DNA form, the CDR3 reads TGTGCCAGCAGTTTCCTTCTAGCGGGACGGGGTGAGCAGTTCTTC.

This clonotype appeared a few times. The chain recombines TRBV7-2 with TRBJ1-6; D remains unclear. The V end was cut by 5 bases, the J end by 7 bases, with 6 bases between. CDR1 is SGHTA and CDR2 is FQGNSA in the germline V gene. This CDR3 spans 12 amino acids. Here the CDR3 DNA reads TGTGCCAGCAGCAGGGTAAATTCACCCCTCCACTTT. Protein sequence: CASSRVNSPLHF.

This clonotype has a single count. The chain has TRBV24-1 and TRBJ2-5, with D hard to call. This CDR3 has 13 amino acids. V was clipped by 4 bases and J by 9 bases, with 14 bases between them. Germline-derived CDR1 and CDR2 are KGHDR and SFDVKD. The CDR3 loop is CATSETPRESQYF. The CDR3 coding sequence is TGTGCCACCAGTGAGACTCCAAGAGAATCCCAGTACTTC.

The chain carries TRBV19 and TRBJ1-4, with TRBD1 matching 8 bases. The CDR3 is 15 amino acids. In germline, CDR1 is LNHDA, CDR2 SQIVND (reference sequence). V lost 5 bases to trimming and J lost 7 bases; unmatched junction nucleotides: 9. CDR3 sequence (DNA): TGTGCCAGTAGTGTCGGACAGGGAGACGGTGAAAAACTGTTTTTT. Translated, it gives CASSVGQGDGEKLFF.

This clonotype was recorded a few times. V and J are TRBV12-3 or TRBV12-4 and TRBJ2-7, with TRBD2 matching 14 bases. The CDR3 has 13 residues. The CDR3 DNA sequence: TGTGCCAGCAGTCTTGGGACTAGCGGGAGACCGATCGTC. The encoded protein is CASSLGTSGRPIV.

By share of the sample, this clonotype is medium-sized (0.01 to 0.1%). This chain uses TRBV7-6 with TRBJ2-5; 7 bases fit TRBD1. J gave up 4 bases and V 5 bases, and 4 bases lay outside the gene matches. The germline gives CDR1 SGHVS, CDR2 FNYEAQ. The CDR3 consists of 13 residues. CDR3 protein: CASSLRDRETQYF. Here the CDR3 DNA reads TGTGCCAGCAGCCTCCGGGACAGAGAGACCCAGTACTTC.

The CDR3 protein is CASSFRRGPVSGANVLTF. The CDR3 bases are TGTGCCAGCAGTTTCCGCCGGGGTCCTGTCTCTGGGGCCAACGTCCTGACTTTC. The V gene is TRBV6-2 or TRBV6-3, the J gene TRBJ2-6; D perhaps matches TRBD2 (5 bases). The germline CDR1 and CDR2 sequences are MNHEY and SVGEGT. The CDR3 has 18 amino acids. The germline V and J ends were trimmed by 4 bases and 0 bases, with 16 bases remaining between them.

This chain uses TRBV6-6 with TRBJ1-6, with 7 bases fitting TRBD1. Germline V gene lookup returns CDR1 MNHNY and CDR2 SVGAGI (reference sequence). V trimming: 6 bases; J trimming: 8 bases; junction bases outside the gene matches: 7. The CDR3 is 14 amino acids. CDR3 protein: CASRPGTDHSPLHF. CDR3 coding DNA: TGTGCCAGCAGACCCGGGACAGATCATTCACCCCTCCACTTT.

This clonotype was detected a few times. The chain has TRBV12-5 and TRBJ2-2, with 12 bases lining up with TRBD2. CDR1 and CDR2 from the germline V gene are LGHNT and FRNRAP. V gave up 4 bases and J gave up 4 bases; unmatched junction bases: 10. The CDR3 contains 18 residues. The CDR3 coding sequence is TGTGCTAGTGGTTCCACCCTCCTAGCGGGAGGGCGCACCGGGGAGCTGTTTTTT. It translates to CASGSTLLAGGRTGELFF.

The chain combines TRBV6-2 or TRBV6-3 with TRBJ2-6; D remains ambiguous. This CDR3 is 13 amino acids long. V lost 7 bases and J 2 bases, leaving 6 bases between the germline ends. Germline-derived CDR1 and CDR2 are MNHEY and SVGEGT. CDR3 region: CASTPPGANVLTF. The CDR3 DNA sequence: TGTGCCAGCACCCCGCCTGGGGCCAACGTCCTGACTTTC.

This clonotype was counted ten times or more. The chain links TRBV7-8 to TRBJ1-5; 7 nucleotides line up with TRBD1. Trimming at V came to 0 bases and at J to 2 bases, leaving 4 bases not matched to a gene. The CDR3 has 16 amino acids. The germline V gene has CDR1 SGHVS and CDR2 FQNEAQ. CDR3 protein: CASSLAPQGGNQPQHF. CDR3 DNA sequence: TGTGCCAGCAGCTTAGCCCCCCAGGGGGGCAATCAGCCCCAGCATTTT.

J is TRBJ1-1 and V is TRBV12-5, with D perhaps TRBD1 (6 bases). The V gene lost 7 bases and the J gene lost 1 base, with 19 bases spanning the gap. Germline assignment: CDR1 LGHNT and CDR2 FRNRAP. The CDR3 consists of 16 residues. CDR3 DNA sequence: TGTGCTAGTGCCCAGAGCGGGGGCTTGGGGAACACTGAAGCTTTCTTT. Its protein is CASAQSGGLGNTEAFF. The complete variable domain, with remaining parts taken from reference TRBV12-5 and TRBJ1-1, reads DARVTQTPRHKVTEMGQEVTMRCQPILGHNTVFWYRQTMMQGLELLAYFRNRAPLDDSGMPKDRFSAEMPDATLATLKIQPSEPRDSAVYFCASAQSGGLGNTEAFFGQGTRLTVV.

This rearrangement joins TRBV19 to TRBJ2-3, with D unclear. The germline V gene has CDR1 LNHDA and CDR2 SQIVND (reference sequence). This CDR3 is 13 amino acids long. V was cut by 1 base and J by 4 bases, with 6 bases left in between. The CDR3 DNA sequence: TGTGCCAGTAGTATAGGCTCCGCAGATACGCAGTATTTT. Translated: CASSIGSADTQYF.

This clonotype was seen at least ten times. The rearrangement joins TRBV11-2 to TRBJ2-7; D remains ambiguous. With 3 bases removed from V and 8 bases from J, the gap between germline ends came to 14 bases. The germline CDR1 and CDR2 sequences are SGHAT and FQNNGV. The CDR3 sequence is 13 residues long. The CDR3 sequence is CASSLAASGKQYF. The CDR3 bases are TGTGCCAGCAGCTTGGCAGCCTCGGGCAAGCAGTACTTC. Variable domain in full (rest from reference TRBV11-2 and TRBJ2-7): EAGVAQSPRYKIIEKRQSVAFWCNPISGHATLYWYQQILGQGPKLLIQFQNNGVVDDSQLPKDRFSAERLKGVDSTLKIQPAKLEDSAVYLCASSLAASGKQYFGPGTRLTVT.

This clonotype was seen at least ten times. The chain combines TRBV7-2 with TRBJ2-1; either TRBD1 or TRBD2 may supply D (5 bases each). In germline, CDR1 is SGHTA, CDR2 FQGNSA. V was trimmed by 5 bases and J by 8 bases, leaving 13 bases between them. This CDR3 has 13 residues. CDR3: CASSMRRDDEQFF. The CDR3 bases are TGTGCCAGCAGCATGAGAAGGGACGATGAGCAGTTCTTC. The variable domain in full, completed from reference TRBV7-2 and TRBJ2-1, reads GAGVSQSPSNKVTEKGKDVELRCDPISGHTALYWYRQSLGQGLEFLIYFQGNSAPDKSGLPSDRFSAERTGGSVSTLTIQRTQQEDSAVYLCASSMRRDDEQFFGPGTRLTVL.

The chain employs TRBV18 and TRBJ1-1; D may be TRBD1 (5 bases). CDR1 and CDR2 (germline): KGHSH, LQKENI. The CDR3 contains 15 residues. V was shortened by 2 bases and J by 6 bases, with 16 bases between the two germline ends. CDR3 nucleotides: TGTGCCAGCTCACCAGAACGACGGGCAGGGTCTGAAGCTTTCTTT. Translated: CASSPERRAGSEAFF.

V gene TRBV3-1 combines with J gene TRBJ2-5, with 9 positions matching TRBD2. The CDR3 totals 16 residues. Germline CDR1 is LGHDT and CDR2 is YNNKEL (reference sequence). V lost 3 bases to trimming and J lost 2 bases; unmatched junction nucleotides: 7. The chain's CDR3 is CASSQHGTSIQETQYF. For the CDR3, the DNA is TGTGCCAGCAGCCAGCATGGGACTAGCATTCAAGAGACCCAGTACTTC.

The chain joins TRBV27 to TRBJ1-5; TRBD1 might be the D (5 bases). The V and J ends lost 3 bases and 0 bases respectively, with 18 bases between them. Germline V gene data show CDR1 as MNHEY and CDR2 as SMNVEV (reference sequence). This CDR3 region has 18 residues. The CDR3 loop is CASSFPPTGFDSNQPQHF. CDR3 sequence (DNA): TGTGCCAGCAGTTTTCCCCCAACAGGTTTTGATAGCAATCAGCCCCAGCATTTT.

The J gene is TRBJ1-3, the V gene TRBV5-1, with a possible D match to TRBD1 (5 bases). Deletions cut 4 bases from V and 11 bases from J, with 16 bases between. The CDR3 sequence is 13 residues long. The germline gives CDR1 SGHRS, CDR2 YFSETQ. The CDR3 bases are TGCGCCAGCAGCGAGTGGGGGACGGTCCCCATATATTTT. Translation: CASSEWGTVPIYF.

This clonotype was seen a few times. The J gene is TRBJ2-1, the V gene TRBV20-1; D remains unclear. V was trimmed by 5 bases and J by 7 bases, leaving 6 bases between them. The germline gives CDR1 DFQATT, CDR2 SNEGSKA (reference sequence). This CDR3 comprises 10 residues. CDR3 protein: CSAGVNEQFF. CDR3 sequence (DNA): TGCAGTGCTGGGGTGAATGAGCAGTTCTTC.

This chain joins TRBV20-1 and TRBJ1-1; possibly TRBD1 for D (6 bases). The V gene lost 0 bases and the J gene lost 5 bases, with 13 bases spanning the gap. In germline, CDR1 is DFQATT, CDR2 SNEGSKA (reference sequence). The CDR3 extends over 14 amino acids. CDR3 sequence (DNA): TGCAGTGCTAGAGATAATGGAGGGGGTACTGAAGCTTTCTTT. Translated, it gives CSARDNGGGTEAFF.

CDR3 coding DNA: TGTGCCAGTAAGAAAGGGGGGGCTACTGAGCAGTTCTTC. Its protein is CASKKGGATEQFF. V is TRBV6-5 and J is TRBJ2-1; D may be TRBD2 (7 bases). The CDR3 contains 13 residues. Between the trimmed V and J ends, which lost 9 bases and 9 bases, there was a span of 18 bases. Germline CDR1 is MNHEY and CDR2 is SVGAGI.

The rearrangement joins TRBV27 to TRBJ1-2; perhaps TRBD1 as D (5 bases). With 5 bases removed from V and 0 bases from J, the gap between germline ends came to 16 bases. CDR3 length: 16 amino acids. Per the germline V gene, CDR1 is MNHEY and CDR2 is SMNVEV (reference sequence). CDR3 DNA: TGTGCCAGCAGTCCCCAGAACAGGTTAACTAACTATGGCTACACCTTC. Its translation is CASSPQNRLTNYGYTF.

This clonotype was recorded a few times. The rearrangement uses TRBV12-3 or TRBV12-4 and TRBJ1-4; tentatively, D is TRBD1 (6 bases). Trimming removed 5 bases at V and 8 bases at J, with 18 bases between. The CDR3 covers 15 residues. For the CDR3, the DNA is TGTGCCAGCAGTCCACGGGACAAATGGGGGGAAAAACTGTTTTTT. It yields the protein CASSPRDKWGEKLFF.

This clonotype was picked up a small number of times. The chain couples TRBV24-1 to TRBJ2-2; TRBD1 might be the D (6 bases). Trimming stripped 1 base from V and 0 bases from J, with 20 bases between. This CDR3 is built from 20 residues. Germline V gene lookup returns CDR1 KGHDR and CDR2 SFDVKD. CDR3 protein: CATSDLKTFNRGSNTGELFF. The CDR3 DNA sequence: TGTGCCACCAGTGATTTAAAGACGTTTAATAGGGGGTCGAACACCGGGGAGCTGTTTTTT.